The subject of this entry is one T cell receptor beta chain. The data belong to a study of blood T cell repertoires in COVID-19. Study at large: Whether acute or convalescent, the COVID-19 samples came from the United States, Italy and Spain. The analysed material was cDNA or gDNA that came from T cells, B-cell-depleted T cells, or PBMCs.

There are 14 residues in the CDR3. Measured with immunoSEQ multiplex PCR; TCRdb has only the in-frame clones, and not every one. The sample comprises about 280,000 clones, more than 75% of which are singletons, and 2% rests with the top ten. Cohorts were assigned according to the clinical history that participants reported. V usage is TRBV1 and J usage is TRBJ2-1; the tabulated D call, TRBD2, remains unverified against the DNA. TRBV1 counts as a pseudogene. The sample consisted of PBMCs or T cells enriched from blood (not recorded which). The clonotype comes from a woman between 55 and 75 years old in a cohort exposed to, infected with or recovered from COVID-19 (not recorded which). The CDR3 is CTSSQATSGRGEFF. CDR3 sequence (DNA): TGCACCAGCAGCCAAGCGACTAGCGGGAGAGGGGAGTTCTTC.